The entry below gives a single T cell receptor (beta chain) sequence along with its context. What it binds is unknown. The V gene's germline CDR1 is MNHEY and CDR2 SMNVEV (reference sequence). The CDR3 contains 15 residues. Between the trimmed V and J ends, which lost 5 bases and 8 bases, there was a span of 16 bases. The data stem from a study of T cell repertoires in ileal Crohn's disease. Study results and limitations: Sorted CD8 T cells held more high-frequency clones than CD4.

TCRdb keeps only in-frame clones here, not all; method: immunoSEQ multiplex PCR. The sample contains some 14,000 clones, approximately 79% of which appear only once. Time point noted: inflamed ileum from the surgical specimen. The TCR comes from an adult with Crohn's disease. The chain uses TRBV27 and TRBJ1-6, with a weak D call TRBD1 (5 bases). Sequences were obtained from ileal tissue. The CDR3, as DNA: TGTGCCAGCAGTCCCATGGGGGGAATTTATTCACCCCTCCACTTT. This translates into CASSPMGGIYSPLHF.